What follows describes a single T cell receptor beta chain. The antigen is undetermined. This sample is part of a study of Tregs in tolerant kidney transplant recipients. CD4+CD25+CD127- Tregs, CD4+CD25- non-Tregs, CD4 and CD8 cells were sorted. Clones were sequenced by immunoSEQ multiplex PCR, and TCRdb holds only the in-frame ones, with some missing. The sample lists fewer than 20,000 clones, approximately 85% occurring once. Notes on the study in general: The most relevant donor-specific Treg TCRbeta repertoire apparently came from expansion with activated donor B cells. The small number of patients limits these findings pending further validation.

Germline values: CDR1 SGHTA, CDR2 FQGNSA. With 5 bases removed from V and 2 bases from J, the gap between germline ends came to 11 bases. The CDR3 has 14 amino acids. The clonotype was recovered from a human donor in good health. V and J are TRBV7-2 and TRBJ2-3, with a possible D match to TRBD2 (6 bases). The sample taken for sequencing was Tregs from blood. CDR3 sequence (DNA): TGTGCCAGCAGCCCTTCGGGAGCCACAGATACGCAGTATTTT. Its protein is CASSPSGATDTQYF.